A selection of T cell receptor beta chains follows, all from one sample in a study of liver allograft versus peripheral blood T cells. TCRdb reprocessed the reads via MiXCR and lists one record per CDR3 protein. The table has over 9,000 distinct CDR3 sequences, roughly a quarter seen once. Receptors were obtained from a human patient who had a liver transplant. Part of the T cell pool may stem from the graft donor. The conserved cysteine and the conserved F or W are not part of the CDR3 here. Each record gives: V gene, D gene, J gene, CDR3 length, CDR3 protein. A D gene is named only where the DNA matches it firmly.

v_call: TRBV27
d_call: NA
j_call: TRBJ1-4
cdr3_length: 13
cdr3_aa: ASSIRHPTNEKLF

v_call: TRBV30
d_call: NA
j_call: TRBJ1-1
cdr3_length: 14
cdr3_aa: AWSPTGTRWNTEAF

v_call: TRBV10-3
d_call: NA
j_call: TRBJ2-5
cdr3_length: 11
cdr3_aa: AISEGRGETQY

v_call: TRBV12-3/TRBV12-4
d_call: NA
j_call: TRBJ1-6
cdr3_length: 12
cdr3_aa: ASSQDREFTALH

v_call: TRBV2
d_call: TRBD2
j_call: TRBJ2-7
cdr3_length: 13
cdr3_aa: ASRAGTSVSYEQY

v_call: TRBV19
d_call: TRBD1
j_call: TRBJ1-6
cdr3_length: 12
cdr3_aa: ASSFRDRGSPLH

v_call: TRBV6-5
d_call: NA
j_call: TRBJ2-1
cdr3_length: 11
cdr3_aa: ASSNLDQNEQF

v_call: TRBV6-5
d_call: TRBD1
j_call: TRBJ2-7
cdr3_length: 14
cdr3_aa: ASRRQGARNFFEQY

v_call: TRBV18
d_call: TRBD1
j_call: TRBJ2-7
cdr3_length: 13
cdr3_aa: ASSPVGQGTHEQY

v_call: TRBV20-1
d_call: TRBD1
j_call: TRBJ2-1
cdr3_length: 15
cdr3_aa: SARDPLQGVRYNEQF

v_call: TRBV20-1
d_call: NA
j_call: TRBJ2-1
cdr3_length: 13
cdr3_aa: SARDPSRLYNEQF

v_call: TRBV29-1
d_call: TRBD2
j_call: TRBJ2-3
cdr3_length: 13
cdr3_aa: SVGSGGGGADTQY

v_call: TRBV29-1
d_call: TRBD1
j_call: TRBJ1-2
cdr3_length: 10
cdr3_aa: SVATGGYGYT

v_call: TRBV10-3
d_call: NA
j_call: TRBJ2-3
cdr3_length: 12
cdr3_aa: ASRGAGWGDTQY

v_call: TRBV6-1
d_call: NA
j_call: TRBJ1-5
cdr3_length: 15
cdr3_aa: ASSLGPGDWGNQPQH

v_call: TRBV18
d_call: NA
j_call: TRBJ2-1
cdr3_length: 15
cdr3_aa: ASSNRSGLSSYNEQF

v_call: TRBV7-9
d_call: NA
j_call: TRBJ2-3
cdr3_length: 18
cdr3_aa: ASSLPPIGLGLTSTDTQY

v_call: TRBV28
d_call: TRBD2
j_call: TRBJ2-5
cdr3_length: 12
cdr3_aa: ASSLSGGAETQY

v_call: TRBV20-1
d_call: NA
j_call: TRBJ2-7
cdr3_length: 13
cdr3_aa: SAAGVAGSTYEQY